Presented here are 20 T cell receptor beta chains from one specimen sequenced in a study of OX40 agonist ivuxolimab in advanced cancers. Assay used: immunoSEQ multiplex PCR; TCRdb lists only in-frame clones, some missing. The repertoire has fewer than 70,000 clones, about 90% of them found once; the top ten carry around 2.7%. Source: CD4+ or CD8+ T cells sorted from blood, taken in a trial of the OX40 agonist ivuxolimab. These receptors were taken from an adult with an advanced solid tumor such as melanoma, head and neck, liver or kidney cancer.

The rearrangement uses TRBV4-1 and TRBJ2-5, with no clear D. Germline lookup yields CDR1 MGHRA and CDR2 YSYEKL. Between the trimmed V and J ends, which lost 6 bases and 1 base, there was a span of 6 bases. This CDR3 contains 12 residues. This CDR3 is CASRRGQETQYF. Here the CDR3 DNA reads TGCGCCAGCAGGAGAGGCCAAGAGACCCAGTACTTC.

This clone was counted once. The rearrangement uses TRBV5-6 and TRBJ1-1; a possible D gene is TRBD1 (5 bases). CDR1 SGHDT and CDR2 YYEEEE come from the germline V gene. This CDR3 has 14 residues. V was pared by 6 bases and J by 1 base, with 13 bases between. The CDR3 DNA follows: TGTGCCAGCACGACGGACAAGAGGAACACTGAAGCTTTCTTT. Translation: CASTTDKRNTEAFF. The variable domain in full, with the rest retrieved from reference TRBV5-6 and TRBJ1-1, is DAGVTQSPTHLIKTRGQQVTLRCSPKSGHDTVSWYQQALGQGPQFIFQYYEEEERQRGNFPDRFSGHQFPNYSSELNVNALLLGDSALYLCASTTDKRNTEAFFGQGTRLTVV.

The chain joins TRBV10-2 to TRBJ1-5; a weak D match, TRBD1 (6 bases). V was pared by 3 bases and J by 0 bases, with 9 bases between. In germline, CDR1 is WSHSY, CDR2 SAAADI. This CDR3 is built from 15 residues. The CDR3 nucleotides read TGCGCCAGCAGTGAAACAGGGTATAGCAATCAGCCCCAGCATTTT. Its protein product is CASSETGYSNQPQHF.

The chain has TRBV5-1 and TRBJ1-1; the D is unclear. The CDR3 runs 16 residues. Looked up from germline, CDR1 is SGHRS and CDR2 is YFSETQ. V lost 0 bases to trimming and J lost 1 base, with 13 bases between them. CDR3 DNA sequence: TGCGCCAGCAGCTTGGTTTCCGGTCTAGGGAACACTGAAGCTTTCTTT. This encodes CASSLVSGLGNTEAFF. Full variable domain (outside the CDR3, taken from reference TRBV5-1 and TRBJ1-1): KAGVTQTPRYLIKTRGQQVTLSCSPISGHRSVSWYQQTPGQGLQFLFEYFSETQRNKGNFPGRFSGRQFSNSRSEMNVSTLELGDSALYLCASSLVSGLGNTEAFFGQGTRLTVV.

The chain couples TRBV28 to TRBJ1-6; D call uncertain. CDR1 is MDHEN and CDR2 is SYDVKM in the germline V gene. This CDR3 is 12 amino acids long. V lost 2 bases, J lost 8 bases, and 4 bases lay in between. The CDR3 sequence is CASSLPDSPLHF. In DNA form, the CDR3 reads TGTGCCAGCAGTTTACCGGATTCACCCCTCCACTTT.

This chain connects TRBV7-3 to TRBJ1-6, with 7 bases identical to TRBD1. Germline CDR1 reads SGHTA; CDR2 reads FQGTGA. Trimming cost V 4 bases and J 6 bases; bases outside gene matches: 6. The CDR3 contains 15 residues. CDR3: CASSSTGLPNSPLHF. DNA for the CDR3: TGTGCCAGCAGCTCGACAGGGCTGCCTAATTCACCCCTCCACTTT.

This sequence joins TRBV28 and TRBJ2-7, with D tentatively TRBD1 (5 bases). Germline V lookup: CDR1 MDHEN, CDR2 SYDVKM. Trimming took 2 bases from V and 6 from J, leaving 8 bases between them. This CDR3 comprises 12 residues. DNA of the CDR3: TGTGCCAGCAGTTTAAATCAGGGCGAGCAGTACTTC. Protein sequence: CASSLNQGEQYF.

This rearrangement joins TRBV7-3 to TRBJ2-3; D gene unclear. CDR1 SGHTA and CDR2 FQGTGA come from the germline V gene. This CDR3 comprises 13 residues. Trimming removed 5 bases at V and 4 bases at J, with 10 bases between. The CDR3 protein is CASSLGMADTQYF. CDR3 coding DNA: TGTGCCAGCAGCCTAGGGATGGCAGATACGCAGTATTTT. The full variable domain, with the rest looked up from reference TRBV7-3 and TRBJ2-3, is GAGVSQTPSNKVTEKGKYVELRCDPISGHTALYWYRQSLGQGPEFLIYFQGTGAADDSGLPNDRFFAVRPEGSVSTLKIQRTERGDSAVYLCASSLGMADTQYFGPGTRLTVL.

The J gene is TRBJ1-2, the V gene TRBV7-9; 10 nucleotides match TRBD1. The CDR3 runs 17 residues. Germline V CDR1 and CDR2: SEHNR, FQNEAQ (reference sequence). The V and J ends lost 1 base and 2 bases, in that order; junction bases with no gene match: 7. CDR3 bases: TGTGCCAGCAGCTTAGTGACAGGGGGCGCCTCCAACTATGGCTACACCTTC. Encoded protein: CASSLVTGGASNYGYTF.

This clone has only one observation. This sequence joins TRBV6-6 and TRBJ1-2, with 7 bases lining up with TRBD1. From germline, CDR1 is MNHNY and CDR2 SVGAGI (reference sequence). The junction had 7 bases not matched to a gene; V was cut back by 6 bases and J by 3 bases. This CDR3 region has 14 residues. In DNA form, the CDR3 reads TGTGCCAGCAGCCGACAGGGAGGGGACTATGGCTACACCTTC. The encoded protein is CASSRQGGDYGYTF.

The V call is TRBV10-3, the J call TRBJ2-2; 7 bases are shared with TRBD1. In germline, CDR1 is ENHRY, CDR2 SYGVKD. This CDR3 region has 17 residues. V was pared by 4 bases and J by 6 bases, with 14 bases of the junction left unmatched. The CDR3 DNA is TGTGCCATCAGTGCCAGGACAGGTCGAAGTAGGGCCGGGGAGCTGTTTTTT. This encodes CAISARTGRSRAGELFF.

The chain recombines TRBV19 with TRBJ2-3; 11 nucleotides line up with TRBD1. Losses at the gene ends were 3 bases for V and 8 bases for J; bases not matched to a gene: 7. The CDR3 sequence is 15 residues long. Germline V lookup: CDR1 LNHDA, CDR2 SQIVND (reference sequence). In DNA, the CDR3 is TGTGCCAGTAGTATCGGGGACAGGGGGAGAGCTACGCAGTATTTT. It translates to CASSIGDRGRATQYF.

This CDR3 reads CASSSNDGQGRGYTF. The CDR3 DNA sequence: TGTGCCAGCAGTTCAAACGACGGACAGGGCCGGGGCTACACCTTC. V and J are TRBV28 and TRBJ1-2; 8 bases are shared with TRBD1. Trimming cost V 4 bases and J 8 bases; bases outside gene matches: 12. This CDR3 is built from 15 residues. The V gene's germline CDR1 is MDHEN and CDR2 SYDVKM.

The chain carries TRBV7-2 and TRBJ2-3; 8 positions match TRBD1. Germline trimming cut 1 base from V and 3 bases from J; bases unmatched to any gene: 6. From germline, CDR1 is SGHTA and CDR2 FQGNSA. This CDR3 has 16 amino acids. The CDR3 spells CASSLGTGSLTDTQYF. In DNA, the CDR3 is TGTGCCAGCAGCTTAGGGACAGGGTCTTTGACAGATACGCAGTATTTT. The full variable domain, with the rest looked up from reference TRBV7-2 and TRBJ2-3, is GAGVSQSPSNKVTEKGKDVELRCDPISGHTALYWYRQSLGQGLEFLIYFQGNSAPDKSGLPSDRFSAERTGGSVSTLTIQRTQQEDSAVYLCASSLGTGSLTDTQYFGPGTRLTVL.

The chain uses TRBV10-1 and TRBJ2-2, with 11 bases lining up with TRBD1. This CDR3 is built from 14 residues. V shed 8 bases, J shed 4 bases, and the junction held 3 bases outside the gene matches. Germline V gene lookup returns CDR1 WNHNN and CDR2 SYGVQD (reference sequence). As DNA, the CDR3 is TGCGCCAGCGGAGGGACAGGGGGCACCGGGGAGCTGTTTTTT. Protein sequence: CASGGTGGTGELFF.

The gene calls are TRBV11-2 and TRBJ1-5, with D perhaps matching TRBD1 (6 bases). V lost 0 bases and J lost 6, with 18 bases in between. The CDR3 sequence is 17 residues long. Germline V gives CDR1 SGHAT, CDR2 FQNNGV. The CDR3 loop reads CASSLDGAGGPTQPQHF. The CDR3 DNA follows: TGTGCCAGCAGCTTAGATGGGGCGGGGGGCCCCACTCAGCCCCAGCATTTT.

The chain joins TRBV18 to TRBJ2-7; TRBD1 matches at 8 bases. Trimming removed 5 bases from V and 0 bases from J; junction bases left unmatched: 6. The germline CDR1 and CDR2 sequences are KGHSH and LQKENI. This CDR3 has 15 residues. The CDR3 coding sequence is TGTGCCAGCTCAACTAGGACAGGGCTCTCCTACGAGCAGTACTTC. Amino acids: CASSTRTGLSYEQYF.

CDR3 residues: CASSPPGQPQHF. The CDR3 region has the DNA TGTGCCAGCAGCCCCCCCGGGCAGCCCCAGCATTTT. The J gene is TRBJ1-5, the V gene TRBV6-5; D gene ambiguous. Trimming removed 6 bases from V and 7 bases from J, with 10 bases in between. This CDR3 region has 12 residues. The germline V gene encodes CDR1 MNHEY and CDR2 SVGAGI.

The chain is built from TRBV9 and TRBJ1-5; possibly TRBD1 for D (5 bases). Germline V gene sequence: CDR1 SGDLS, CDR2 YYNGEE. V shed 4 bases and J shed 4 bases, with 15 bases lying between them. The CDR3 consists of 15 residues. The CDR3: CASSLGAGINQPQHF. The CDR3 nucleotides read TGTGCCAGCAGCTTAGGGGCAGGGATTAATCAGCCCCAGCATTTT. The whole variable domain, remainder taken from reference TRBV9 and TRBJ1-5, is DSGVTQTPKHLITATGQRVTLRCSPRSGDLSVYWYQQSLDQGLQFLIQYYNGEERAKGNILERFSAQQFPDLHSELNLSSLELGDSALYFCASSLGAGINQPQHFGDGTRLSIL.

This clone was seen a few times. Other nucleotide sequences from this sample produce the same CDR3. The V gene is TRBV6-1, the J gene TRBJ2-1, with TRBD2 as a possible D gene (6 bases). Trimming pared 2 bases from V and 2 bases from J, leaving 13 bases between. The CDR3 is made up of 16 amino acids. Germline V gives CDR1 MNHNS, CDR2 SASEGT. The DNA for the CDR3 is TGTGCCAGCAGTGAACGAGGCGGAGGGACCTACAATGAGCAGTTCTTC. This translates into CASSERGGGTYNEQFF.